This T cell receptor beta chain was obtained from a study of identical twins. Findings and caveats of the study: While abundant cord blood beta clonotypes carried fewer insertions, memory repertoires showed no such pattern. Cross-sectional statistics, not tracking of the same donors, supported the conclusions. Sequences that were beta out-of-frame showed weaker excess twin sharing.

This clonotype was seen a few times. Its target is unknown. After template switching added a universal primer site, the resulting cDNA carried unique molecular identifiers. TCRdb re-called the 5' RACE reads through MiXCR, storing one row per CDR3 protein. The sample shows under 300,000 distinct CDR3 sequences, around 15% of them seen only once. V lost 3 bases and J 0 bases, leaving 12 bases between the germline ends. The CDR3 contains 17 residues. Sequencing was performed on memory (CD45RO+) T cells sorted from blood. The clonotype originates from a woman aged 18-30 years in good health. The chain couples TRBV12-3 or TRBV12-4 to TRBJ1-6; D not resolved. The CDR3 sequence: CASSFAGTSSYNSPLHF. The DNA for the CDR3 is TGTGCCAGCAGTTTTGCAGGCACCAGCTCCTATAATTCACCCCTCCACTTT.